This T cell receptor beta chain was sequenced for a study of spatial heterogeneity in lung cancer. This CDR3 comprises 12 residues. Germline CDR1 is SGHDT and CDR2 is YYEEEE. Trimming removed 3 bases from V and 4 bases from J, with 7 bases in between. Stated time point: sample taken at primary tumor resection. Unsorted whole RNA from tumor, nontumor lung or frozen PBMC underwent sequencing. This clonotype came up many times. Every individual TCR cDNA molecule carried its own unique molecular identifier, which allowed correction of PCR and sequencing errors. TCRdb analysed the 5' RACE reads with MiXCR anew, one entry per CDR3 protein. Here the sample spans 40,000 or so distinct CDR3 sequences, 3% to 3.5% being singletons.

The sequence came from a male donor with early-stage non-small cell lung cancer. Sequences were derived from normal lung tissue next to the tumor, sampled at surgery. J is TRBJ1-2 and V is TRBV5-6, with D unresolved. CDR3 protein: CASSSSFYGYTF. CDR3 bases: TGTGCCAGCAGCTCCTCATTCTATGGCTACACCTTC. Together with reference TRBV5-6 and TRBJ1-2, the CDR3 gives the full variable domain: DAGVTQSPTHLIKTRGQQVTLRCSPKSGHDTVSWYQQALGQGPQFIFQYYEEEERQRGNFPDRFSGHQFPNYSSELNVNALLLGDSALYLCASSSSFYGYTFGSGTRLTVV.